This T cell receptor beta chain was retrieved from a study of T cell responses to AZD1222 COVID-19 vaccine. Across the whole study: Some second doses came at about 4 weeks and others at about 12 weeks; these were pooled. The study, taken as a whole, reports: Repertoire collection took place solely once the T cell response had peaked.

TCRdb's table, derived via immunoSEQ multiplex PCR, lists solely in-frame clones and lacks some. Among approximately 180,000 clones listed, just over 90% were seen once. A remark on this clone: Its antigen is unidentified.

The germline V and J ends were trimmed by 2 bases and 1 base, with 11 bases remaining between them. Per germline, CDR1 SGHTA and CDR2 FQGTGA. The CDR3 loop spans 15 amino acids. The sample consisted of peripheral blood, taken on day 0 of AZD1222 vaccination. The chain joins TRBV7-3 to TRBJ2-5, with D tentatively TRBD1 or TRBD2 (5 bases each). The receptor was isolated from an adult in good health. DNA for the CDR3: TGTGCCAGCAGCTTATATGGGGGTTCCCAAGAGACCCAGTACTTC. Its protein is CASSLYGGSQETQYF.